These T cell receptor beta chains were read from a single sample in a study of beta chain features in type 1 diabetes. Sequencing was performed with immunoSEQ multiplex PCR; in TCRdb, only in-frame clones are kept and a portion is missing. The sample lists 250,000 to 300,000 clones, about 8.5% occurring once. The material sequenced was central memory CD4+ T cells from blood. The receptors come from a woman younger than 30 in good health. CDR3s include the opening cysteine and the closing phenylalanine or tryptophan. D genes are given only for firm matches. Size is omitted from some rows. Given values are once, few, many or a class for expanded clones.

clone_size d_call j_call v_call cdr3_aa cdr3_nt
few NA TRBJ1-4 TRBV4-1 CASSQKGHRGQTNEKLFF TGCGCCAGCAGCCAGAAGGGGCACCGGGGACAAACTAATGAAAAACTGTTTTTT
NA NA TRBJ1-2 TRBV4-2 CASSLLGVGKSYGYTF TGTGCCAGCAGCCTCCTCGGAGTCGGAAAATCTTATGGCTACACCTTC
few NA TRBJ2-5 TRBV7-2 CASSLAGVGETQYF TGTGCCAGCAGCTTAGCAGGGGTAGGAGAGACCCAGTACTTC
few NA TRBJ2-7 TRBV28 CASSLFPPYEQYF TGTGCCAGCAGCCTGTTCCCCCCCTACGAGCAGTACTTC
NA TRBD1 TRBJ1-5 TRBV18 CASSPRTGGGHQPQHF TGTGCCAGCTCACCACGGACAGGGGGCGGGCATCAGCCCCAGCATTTT
few TRBD1 TRBJ1-1 TRBV5-4 CASSAFDRVGTEAFF TGTGCCAGCAGCGCCTTCGACAGGGTCGGCACTGAAGCTTTCTTT
few NA TRBJ2-3 TRBV4-3 CASSQDRWGAGTDTQYF TGCGCCAGCAGCCAAGATCGGTGGGGGGCGGGCACAGATACGCAGTATTTT
NA TRBD2 TRBJ2-5 TRBV9 CASSANIGTTQETQYF TGTGCCAGCAGCGCCAATATAGGGACTACCCAAGAGACCCAGTACTTC
many NA TRBJ2-7 TRBV7-9 CASSFTTGEQYF TGTGCCAGCAGCTTCACGACGGGTGAGCAGTACTTC
many NA TRBJ1-5 TRBV15 CATSSAAFWDSNQPQHF TGTGCCACCAGCAGTGCGGCCTTCTGGGATAGCAATCAGCCCCAGCATTTT
few TRBD2 TRBJ2-1 TRBV7-2 CASRVSASGSYNEQFF TGTGCCAGCAGGGTTTCTGCTAGCGGCTCCTACAATGAGCAGTTCTTC
NA NA TRBJ1-1 TRBV7-9 CASSLGAVGTEAFF TGTGCCAGCAGCTTAGGCGCAGTGGGCACTGAAGCTTTCTTT
NA NA TRBJ1-4 TRBV14 CASSQWTATNEKLFF TGTGCCAGCAGCCAATGGACAGCGACTAATGAAAAACTGTTTTTT
many NA TRBJ1-1 TRBV18 CASSPDGQGEAFF TGTGCCAGCTCACCAGATGGGCAGGGTGAAGCTTTCTTT
few NA TRBJ1-4 TRBV25-1 CASIGRALKGATNEKLFF TGTGCCAGCATCGGCAGGGCCCTTAAGGGTGCAACTAATGAAAAACTGTTTTTT
few NA TRBJ1-5 TRBV19 CATRLGNQPQHF TGTGCCACCCGACTAGGCAATCAGCCCCAGCATTTT
NA TRBD1 TRBJ1-1 TRBV6-6 CASRAGQGGNTEAFF TGTGCCAGCAGAGCCGGACAGGGCGGGAACACTGAAGCTTTCTTT
NA NA TRBJ2-1 TRBV27 CASSPHGPSEHNEQFF TGTGCCAGCAGTCCACACGGGCCTAGCGAACACAATGAGCAGTTCTTC
many TRBD1 TRBJ1-2 TRBV7-9 CASSFIQGVIGYTF TGTGCCAGCAGCTTCATTCAGGGGGTTATTGGCTACACCTTC
few TRBD2 TRBJ2-2 TRBV7-9 CASSLLGGRTGELFF TGTGCCAGCAGCTTACTTGGCGGGAGAACCGGGGAGCTGTTTTTT
NA NA TRBJ1-4 TRBV5-5 CASSQWTAGDEKLFF TGTGCCAGCAGCCAATGGACAGCGGGGGACGAAAAACTGTTTTTT
NA NA TRBJ2-3 TRBV14 CASSQDTADTQYF TGTGCCAGCAGCCAAGATACCGCAGATACGCAGTATTTT
few NA TRBJ2-7 TRBV15 CATSLGHYEQYF TGTGCCACCTCCCTTGGTCACTACGAGCAGTACTTC
NA NA TRBJ1-1 TRBV18 CASSPLEGLFNTEAFF TGTGCCAGCTCACCACTGGAGGGACTCTTTAACACTGAAGCTTTCTTT
few NA TRBJ2-1 TRBV7-8 CASSLVTDNEQFF TGTGCCAGCAGCTTAGTGACTGACAATGAGCAGTTCTTC
NA TRBD1 TRBJ1-4 TRBV29-1 CSVAGTGEKLFF TGCAGCGTTGCCGGGACAGGGGAAAAACTGTTTTTT
many TRBD2 TRBJ2-1 TRBV5-1 CASRTSGFYNEQFF TGCGCCAGCAGGACTAGCGGTTTCTACAATGAGCAGTTCTTC
few NA TRBJ1-4 TRBV29-1 CSVLDPLGDEKLFF TGCAGCGTCCTCGACCCCCTTGGGGACGAAAAACTGTTTTTT
NA TRBD1 TRBJ1-1 TRBV25-1 CASSPYTGANTEAFF TGTGCCAGCAGTCCATATACAGGGGCGAACACTGAAGCTTTCTTT
NA TRBD2 TRBJ2-5 TRBV6-1 CASSEDPSGYQETQYF TGTGCCAGCAGTGAAGATCCTAGCGGGTACCAAGAGACCCAGTACTTC
NA NA TRBJ2-3 TRBV4-2 CASSRMRTQSSDTQYF TGTGCCAGCAGCCGTATGAGGACCCAGAGTTCGGATACGCAGTATTTT
few NA TRBJ2-7 TRBV18 CASSQARGDEQYF TGTGCCAGCTCTCAGGCTAGGGGTGACGAGCAGTACTTC
many NA TRBJ1-6 TRBV25-1 CASSVRAAESPLHF TGTGCCAGCAGTGTCCGGGCTGCGGAGTCACCCCTCCACTTT
NA TRBD1 TRBJ2-7 TRBV11-2 CASSIRTGVYEQYF TGTGCCAGCAGCATCCGGACAGGTGTCTACGAGCAGTACTTC
NA NA TRBJ1-1 TRBV7-3 CASSAGQDTEAFF TGTGCCAGCAGCGCAGGACAAGACACTGAAGCTTTCTTT
few TRBD2 TRBJ2-3 TRBV6-1 CASIRGGVTDTQYF TGTGCCAGTATTCGCGGGGGAGTCACAGATACGCAGTATTTT
few NA TRBJ2-5 TRBV11-1 CASSKKGSRTETQYF TGTGCCAGCAGCAAGAAGGGGTCGCGGACAGAGACCCAGTACTTC
NA NA TRBJ1-1 TRBV6-5 CASSYSRGTEAFF TGTGCCAGCAGTTACTCCAGGGGCACTGAAGCTTTCTTT
NA NA TRBJ2-3 TRBV5-6 CASSLMTGIKDTQYF TGTGCCAGCAGCTTGATGACGGGTATTAAAGATACGCAGTATTTT
NA NA TRBJ2-2 TRBV7-2 CASSLAAGGTGELFF TGTGCCAGCAGCTTAGCAGCAGGTGGCACCGGGGAGCTGTTTTTT
few TRBD2 TRBJ2-1 TRBV19 CASSICLAGGKFSYNEQFF TGTGCCAGTAGTATTTGCCTAGCGGGAGGTAAGTTCTCCTACAATGAGCAGTTCTTC
few NA TRBJ2-3 TRBV7-3 CASSLTFYGDTQYF TGTGCCAGCAGCTTAACCTTCTATGGAGATACGCAGTATTTT
few NA TRBJ2-2 TRBV7-9 CASSNIVSAPLKGTGELFF TGTGCCAGCAGCAACATAGTATCTGCCCCGCTAAAGGGCACCGGGGAGCTGTTTTTT
many TRBD1 TRBJ2-4 TRBV28 CASSLPAKGGAGIQYF TGTGCCAGCAGTTTGCCCGCAAAAGGGGGCGCCGGCATTCAGTACTTC
few TRBD2 TRBJ2-1 TRBV9 CASTAAGGGYNEQFF TGTGCCAGCACCGCTGCGGGCGGGGGATACAATGAGCAGTTCTTC
NA NA TRBJ2-3 TRBV27 CASSLGGTDTQYF TGTGCCAGCAGTTTAGGAGGCACAGATACGCAGTATTTT
NA NA TRBJ2-1 TRBV30 CAWSVDGFSYNEQFF TGTGCCTGGAGTGTCGACGGTTTCTCCTACAATGAGCAGTTCTTC
NA TRBD1 TRBJ1-5 TRBV29-1 CSVEGKGAGQLPYSNQPQHF TGCAGCGTTGAAGGGAAGGGGGCCGGACAACTCCCTTATAGCAATCAGCCCCAGCATTTT
few TRBD2 TRBJ2-7 TRBV7-2 CASSPSGNYEQYF TGTGCCAGCAGCCCCAGCGGGAACTACGAGCAGTACTTC
many NA TRBJ2-3 TRBV6-5 CASSYPGADTQYF TGTGCCAGCAGTTACCCCGGGGCAGATACGCAGTATTTT
many NA TRBJ1-2 TRBV7-9 CASSPKSDGYTF TGTGCCAGCAGCCCCAAATCCGATGGCTACACCTTC